A selection of T cell receptor beta chains follows, all from one sample in a study of blood T cell repertoires in COVID-19. The repertoire was sequenced with immunoSEQ multiplex PCR; TCRdb's copy has only in-frame clones and lacks some. The repertoire holds around 300,000 clones, with 70% to 90% as singletons. The sample taken for sequencing was peripheral blood. These receptors were collected from a woman between 25 and 40 years old with COVID-19, enrolled during active disease. The CDR3 runs from the conserved cysteine through the conserved F or W. The order of the fields is D gene, J gene, V gene, clone size, CDR3 protein, CDR3 DNA. The D gene is left open where the match is weak. Size values are once, few and many counts, or a class for expanded clones, and some rows have none.

TRBD1,TRBJ1-5,TRBV6-5,.,CASSYEQGASQPQHF,TGTGCCAGCAGTTACGAACAGGGGGCTAGTCAGCCCCAGCATTTT
TRBD1,TRBJ2-7,TRBV7-2,.,CASSWVPGQGAYEQYF,TGTGCCAGCAGCTGGGTACCGGGACAGGGGGCCTACGAGCAGTACTTC
TRBD2,TRBJ2-3,TRBV4-1,.,CASSLRGDYTDTQYF,TGCGCCAGCAGCCTTCGGGGGGATTACACAGATACGCAGTATTTT
.,TRBJ2-5,TRBV7-2,.,CASSLTSLKAETQYF,TGTGCCAGCAGTCTAACTAGTTTGAAGGCAGAGACCCAGTACTTC
.,TRBJ1-2,TRBV7-6,once,CASSLHWFGGGGYTF,TGTGCCAGCAGCTTACATTGGTTTGGGGGCGGTGGCTACACCTTC
.,TRBJ1-1,TRBV21-1,few,CASSTPGTDKSVSEAFF,TGTGCCAGCAGCACCCCTGGGACAGACAAATCGGTCTCTGAAGCTTTCTTT
TRBD1,TRBJ1-2,TRBV19,.,CASSRDRGPGGYGYTF,TGTGCCAGTAGCCGGGACAGGGGGCCGGGTGGCTATGGCTACACCTTC
.,TRBJ1-1,TRBV4-1,few,CASRPTGGDSPFF,TGCGCCAGCAGGCCCACCGGGGGGGACTCACCTTTCTTT
TRBD2,TRBJ2-2,TRBV9,.,CASSGGQAGGLGELFF,TGTGCCAGCAGCGGCGGTCAAGCGGGGGGGCTCGGGGAGCTGTTTTTT
.,TRBJ1-5,TRBV10-2,.,CASSEVLRNQPQHF,TGCGCCAGCAGTGAGGTCCTCCGTAATCAGCCCCAGCATTTT
TRBD1,TRBJ1-2,TRBV19,.,CASCLRTGGYGYTF,TGTGCCAGTTGTTTGAGGACAGGGGGTTATGGCTACACCTTC
.,TRBJ1-2,TRBV3-1/TRBV3-2,few,CASSQGHRVDGYTF,TGTGCCAGCAGCCAAGGACACAGGGTGGATGGCTACACCTTC
TRBD2,TRBJ2-1,TRBV18,.,CASSPRTSGGRDEQFF,TGTGCCAGCTCACCTCGGACTAGCGGAGGTAGGGATGAGCAGTTCTTC
.,TRBJ2-7,TRBV12-5,.,CASGYISGSAPSYEQYF,TGTGCTAGTGGTTACATCTCGGGGAGTGCCCCTTCCTACGAGCAGTACTTC
TRBD1,TRBJ1-3,TRBV11-2,.,CASSLGTGGSSGNTIYF,TGTGCCAGCAGCTTAGGGACAGGGGGGAGCTCTGGAAACACCATATATTTT
TRBD2,TRBJ2-1,TRBV7-2,.,CASSLNTLAGAVSGQFF,TGTGCCAGCAGCCTAAATACTCTAGCGGGCGCCGTTAGTGGGCAGTTCTTC
TRBD2,TRBJ2-3,TRBV2,once,CASRGQTGGTTDTQYF,TGTGCCAGCAGAGGGCAAACGGGGGGAACCACAGATACGCAGTATTTT
TRBD1,TRBJ1-3,TRBV11-2,.,CASSSNRGPLGNTIYF,TGTGCCAGCAGCTCTAACAGGGGGCCCCTTGGAAACACCATATATTTT
TRBD1,TRBJ1-2,TRBV19,few,CASSGMGQSRGYTF,TGTGCCAGTAGTGGGATGGGACAGTCAAGGGGCTACACCTTC
.,TRBJ1-6,TRBV25-1,few,CASSARVSYNSPLHF,TGTGCCAGCAGTGCGAGGGTCTCCTATAATTCACCCCTCCACTTT
TRBD1,TRBJ1-4,TRBV28,.,CASSSPGQGQEKLFF,TGTGCCAGCAGTTCCCCGGGACAGGGTCAAGAAAAACTGTTTTTT
TRBD1,TRBJ1-2,TRBV23-1,.,CASSPHRGQGGYTF,TGCGCCAGCAGTCCTCACAGGGGGCAGGGTGGCTACACCTTC
TRBD1,TRBJ1-2,TRBV7-2,.,CASSNRQGAGDGYTF,TGTGCCAGCAGCAACCGACAGGGGGCGGGGGATGGCTACACCTTC
TRBD2,TRBJ2-2,TRBV19,.,CASIGLAGDSGELFF,TGTGCCAGTATTGGGCTAGCGGGGGATAGCGGGGAGCTGTTTTTT
.,TRBJ2-3,TRBV6-1,.,CASSEARQSLDTQYF,TGTGCCAGCAGTGAAGCAAGACAGTCCTTAGATACGCAGTATTTT
TRBD2,TRBJ2-3,TRBV5-1,once,CASSSSGTTDTQYF,TGCGCCAGCAGCTCAAGCGGGACTACAGATACGCAGTATTTT
.,TRBJ1-5,TRBV19,few,CASSRTADQPQHF,TGTGCCAGTTCCAGGACAGCGGATCAGCCCCAGCATTTT
.,TRBJ1-6,TRBV4-1,.,CASSQEEGVISPLHF,TGCGCCAGCAGCCAAGAGGAAGGGGTGATCTCACCCCTCCACTTT
TRBD2,TRBJ2-2,TRBV4-2,.,CASSQGGWTRNTGELFF,TGTGCCAGCAGCCAAGGCGGTTGGACTAGGAACACCGGGGAGCTGTTTTTT
.,TRBJ1-6,TRBV7-9,.,CASSPVGGSYNSPLHF,TGTGCCAGCAGCCCCGTGGGAGGCTCCTATAATTCACCCCTCCACTTT
TRBD2,TRBJ2-5,TRBV11-3,once,CASGPPPGTSLIETQYF,TGTGCCAGCGGACCTCCCCCCGGGACTAGCTTAATAGAGACCCAGTACTTC
TRBD2,TRBJ2-3,TRBV6-4,once,CASSSGLAGGPDTQYF,TGTGCCAGCAGTTCCGGACTAGCGGGGGGACCAGATACGCAGTATTTT
.,TRBJ2-4,TRBV7-9,.,CASSSRGAPVENIQYF,TGTGCCAGCAGCAGCAGGGGGGCCCCCGTAGAAAACATTCAGTACTTC
TRBD1,TRBJ1-4,TRBV2,.,CASTGRTGLELFF,TGTGCCAGCACCGGCAGGACAGGTTTGGAACTGTTTTTT
TRBD2,TRBJ2-7,TRBV4-1,.,CASSQATTSEYEQYF,TGCGCCAGCAGCCAAGCAACGACTAGCGAGTACGAGCAGTACTTC
TRBD2,TRBJ2-7,TRBV15,.,CATSRYSGDHYEQYF,TGTGCCACCAGCAGATATAGCGGGGACCACTACGAGCAGTACTTC
TRBD1,TRBJ1-2,TRBV6-4,.,CASSGRDRVLYGYTF,TGTGCCAGCAGTGGCCGGGACAGGGTTTTATATGGCTACACCTTC
TRBD1,TRBJ1-4,TRBV13,.,CASSLGQVNEKLFF,TGTGCCAGCAGCCTCGGACAGGTCAATGAAAAACTGTTTTTT
.,TRBJ2-5,TRBV12-3/TRBV12-4,once,CASKIQNQETQYF,TGTGCCAGCAAAATCCAGAACCAAGAGACCCAGTACTTC
TRBD1,TRBJ1-4,TRBV3-1/TRBV3-2,.,CASSHRGPSEKLFF,TGTGCCAGCAGCCACAGGGGGCCCAGTGAAAAACTGTTTTTT
.,TRBJ1-3,TRBV25-1,.,CASSDKGVGNTIYF,TGTGCCAGCAGTGACAAGGGGGTTGGAAACACCATATATTTT
.,TRBJ1-2,TRBV18,.,CASSPPRTTLENYGYTF,TGTGCCAGCTCACCACCTAGGACTACCCTAGAGAACTATGGCTACACCTTC
TRBD1,TRBJ1-2,TRBV5-4,.,CASSLGGTGFYGYTF,TGTGCCAGCAGCTTGGGGGGGACAGGTTTCTATGGCTACACCTTC